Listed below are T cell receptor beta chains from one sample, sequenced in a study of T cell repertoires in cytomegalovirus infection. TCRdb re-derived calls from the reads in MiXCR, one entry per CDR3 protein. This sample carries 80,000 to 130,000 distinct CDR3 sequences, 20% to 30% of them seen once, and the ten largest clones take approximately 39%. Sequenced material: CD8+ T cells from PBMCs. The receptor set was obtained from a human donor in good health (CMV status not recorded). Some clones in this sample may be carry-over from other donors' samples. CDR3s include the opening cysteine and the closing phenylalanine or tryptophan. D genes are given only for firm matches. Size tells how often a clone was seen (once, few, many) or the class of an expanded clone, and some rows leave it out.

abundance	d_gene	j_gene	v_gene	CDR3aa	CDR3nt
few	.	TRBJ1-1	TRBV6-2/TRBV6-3	CASSSGPGKTEAFF	TGTGCCAGCAGCTCCGGGCCTGGCAAAACTGAAGCTTTCTTT
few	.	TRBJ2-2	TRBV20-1	CSAPDSNTGELFF	TGCAGTGCCCCGGACTCGAACACCGGGGAGCTGTTTTTT
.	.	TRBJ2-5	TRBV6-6	CASSSSAGRETQYF	TGTGCCAGCAGTTCATCCGCGGGACGAGAGACCCAGTACTTC
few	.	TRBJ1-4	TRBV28	CASSFLTTNPRREKLFF	TGTGCCAGCAGTTTTTTGACAACTAACCCCAGAAGGGAAAAACTGTTTTTT
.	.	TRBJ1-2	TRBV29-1	CSVEETGRTGYTF	TGCAGCGTTGAAGAGACCGGGAGGACTGGCTACACCTTC
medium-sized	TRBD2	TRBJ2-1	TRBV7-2	CASSLDASGNNEQFF	TGTGCCAGCAGCTTAGACGCTAGCGGGAACAATGAGCAGTTCTTC
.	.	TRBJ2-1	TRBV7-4	CASSLAAESPYNEQFF	TGTGCCAGCAGCTTAGCAGCGGAGTCCCCCTACAATGAGCAGTTCTTC
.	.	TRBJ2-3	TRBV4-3	CASSQLSESTDTQYF	TGCGCCAGCAGCCAACTTTCGGAGAGCACAGATACGCAGTATTTT
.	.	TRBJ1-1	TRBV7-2	CAAGSNTEAFF	TGTGCCGCAGGGTCGAACACTGAAGCTTTCTTT
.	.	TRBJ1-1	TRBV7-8	CASSLGAGVSTEAFF	TGTGCCAGCAGCTTAGGCGCAGGGGTCAGCACTGAAGCTTTCTTT
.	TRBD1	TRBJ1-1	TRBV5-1	CASSPRGANTEAFF	TGCGCCAGCAGCCCCAGGGGGGCGAACACTGAAGCTTTCTTT
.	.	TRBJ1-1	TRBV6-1	CASTKGGYRENTEAFF	TGTGCCAGCACCAAAGGGGGGTACAGGGAGAACACTGAAGCTTTCTTT
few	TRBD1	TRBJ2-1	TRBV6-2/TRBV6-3	CASSTGQGTYNEQFF	TGTGCCAGCAGCACCGGACAGGGCACGTACAATGAGCAGTTCTTC
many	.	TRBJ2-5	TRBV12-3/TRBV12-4	CASTTGNGETQYF	TGTGCCAGCACTACAGGGAATGGAGAGACCCAGTACTTC
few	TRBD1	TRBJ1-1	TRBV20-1	CSARLTGQMNTEAFF	TGCAGTGCTAGGCTGACGGGACAGATGAACACTGAAGCTTTCTTT
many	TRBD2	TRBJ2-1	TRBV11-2	CASSPRALWRETSHNEQFF	TGTGCCAGCAGCCCCAGAGCCCTCTGGCGGGAGACATCCCACAATGAGCAGTTCTTC
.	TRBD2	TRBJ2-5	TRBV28	CASSSSGGVQETQYF	TGTGCCAGCAGTTCGAGCGGGGGGGTTCAAGAGACCCAGTACTTC
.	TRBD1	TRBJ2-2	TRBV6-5	CASSTHLTGDDTGELFF	TGTGCCAGCAGTACTCACTTGACAGGGGATGACACCGGGGAGCTGTTTTTT
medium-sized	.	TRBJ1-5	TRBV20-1	CSASLPSAASNQPQHF	TGCAGTGCTAGTCTTCCTAGTGCGGCTAGCAATCAGCCCCAGCATTTT
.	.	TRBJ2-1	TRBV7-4	CASSLFRMEFSYNEQFF	TGTGCCAGCAGCTTGTTTAGAATGGAATTCTCCTACAATGAGCAGTTCTTC
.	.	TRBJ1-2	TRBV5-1	CASSPDTSGHGYTF	TGCGCCAGCAGCCCCGACACCTCTGGTCATGGCTACACCTTC
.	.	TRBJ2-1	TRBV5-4	CASSFYWQAYNEQFF	TGTGCCAGCAGCTTTTACTGGCAGGCCTACAATGAGCAGTTCTTC
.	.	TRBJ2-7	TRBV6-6	CASGSSEYEQYF	TGTGCCAGCGGGTCTAGCGAGTACGAGCAGTACTTC
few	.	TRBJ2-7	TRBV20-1	CSARDHRESYEQYF	TGCAGTGCTAGAGATCACAGGGAATCCTACGAGCAGTACTTC
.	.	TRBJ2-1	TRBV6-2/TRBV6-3	CASSPREGSYNEQFF	TGTGCCAGCAGCCCTAGAGAGGGCTCCTACAATGAGCAGTTCTTC
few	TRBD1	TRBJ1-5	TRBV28	CASRLQGAGNQPQHF	TGTGCCAGCAGACTCCAGGGGGCGGGTAATCAGCCCCAGCATTTT
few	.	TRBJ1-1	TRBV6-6	CASSRTLEAFF	TGTGCCAGCAGTCGGACCCTTGAAGCTTTCTTT
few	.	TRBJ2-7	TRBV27	CASRRTAAYEQYF	TGTGCCAGCAGACGGACAGCCGCCTACGAGCAGTACTTC
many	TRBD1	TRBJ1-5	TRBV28	CASSFSGTGQPQHF	TGTGCCAGCAGTTTTTCGGGGACAGGGCAGCCCCAGCATTTT
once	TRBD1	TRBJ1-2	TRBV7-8	CASSLPRGAPNYGYTF	TGTGCCAGCAGCTTACCCAGGGGGGCCCCTAACTATGGCTACACCTTC
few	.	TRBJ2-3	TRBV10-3	CAIRGIGTTDTQYF	TGTGCCATCAGGGGCATAGGGACCACAGATACGCAGTATTTT
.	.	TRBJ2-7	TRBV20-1	CSARGIVEAYEQYF	TGCAGTGCTAGAGGCATCGTGGAGGCCTACGAGCAGTACTTC
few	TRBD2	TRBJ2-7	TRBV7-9	CASSLLSGPGGGYEQYF	TGTGCCAGCAGCTTATTATCGGGACCGGGAGGCGGCTACGAGCAGTACTTC
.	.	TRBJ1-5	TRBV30	CAWSVQGNQPQHF	TGTGCCTGGAGTGTACAGGGTAATCAGCCCCAGCATTTT
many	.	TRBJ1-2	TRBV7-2	CASSLGPLDLGGYTF	TGTGCCAGCAGCTTAGGGCCCCTCGACCTCGGAGGCTACACCTTC
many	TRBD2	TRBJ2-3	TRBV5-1	CASSLPAGASTDTQYF	TGCGCCAGCAGCTTGCCAGCGGGGGCTAGCACAGATACGCAGTATTTT
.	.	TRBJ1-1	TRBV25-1	CASRGNEAFF	TGTGCCAGCCGTGGAAATGAAGCTTTCTTT
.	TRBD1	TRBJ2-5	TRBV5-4	CASSADRGVRETQYF	TGTGCCAGCAGCGCTGACAGGGGAGTACGAGAGACCCAGTACTTC
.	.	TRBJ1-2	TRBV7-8	CASRGADLYYGYTF	TGTGCCAGCAGGGGGGCAGATCTTTACTATGGCTACACCTTC
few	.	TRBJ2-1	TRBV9	CASSVLGQYNEQFF	TGTGCCAGCAGCGTGCTCGGACAATACAATGAGCAGTTCTTC
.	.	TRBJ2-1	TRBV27	CASSNLQGKSYNEQFF	TGTGCCAGCAGTAACCTCCAAGGGAAGTCTTACAATGAGCAGTTCTTC